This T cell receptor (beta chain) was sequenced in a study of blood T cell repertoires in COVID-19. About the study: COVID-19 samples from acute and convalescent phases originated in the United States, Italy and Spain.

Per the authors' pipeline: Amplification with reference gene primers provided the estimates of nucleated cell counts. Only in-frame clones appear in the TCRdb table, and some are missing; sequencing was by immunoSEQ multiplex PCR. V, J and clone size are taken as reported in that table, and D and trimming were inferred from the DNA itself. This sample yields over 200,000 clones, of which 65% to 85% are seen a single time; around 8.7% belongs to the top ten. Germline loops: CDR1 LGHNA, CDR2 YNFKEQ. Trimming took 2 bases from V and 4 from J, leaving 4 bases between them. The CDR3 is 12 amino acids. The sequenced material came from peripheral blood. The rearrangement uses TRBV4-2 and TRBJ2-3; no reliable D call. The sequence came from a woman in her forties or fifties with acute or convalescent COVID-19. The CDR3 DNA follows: TGTGCCAGCAGCCAACGTCCAGATACGCAGTATTTT. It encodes CASSQRPDTQYF.